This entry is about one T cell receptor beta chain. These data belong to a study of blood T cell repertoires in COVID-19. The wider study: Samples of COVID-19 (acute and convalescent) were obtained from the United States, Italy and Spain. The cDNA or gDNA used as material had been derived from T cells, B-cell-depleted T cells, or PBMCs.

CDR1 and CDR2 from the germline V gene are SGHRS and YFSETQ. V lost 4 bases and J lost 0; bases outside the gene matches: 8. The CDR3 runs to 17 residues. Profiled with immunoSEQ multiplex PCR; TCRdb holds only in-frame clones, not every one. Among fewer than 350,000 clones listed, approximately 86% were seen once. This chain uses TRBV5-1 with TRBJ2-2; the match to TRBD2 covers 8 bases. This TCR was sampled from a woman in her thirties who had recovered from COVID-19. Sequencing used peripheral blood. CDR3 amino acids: CASSLTLAGSNTGELFF. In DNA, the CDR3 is TGCGCCAGCAGCCTTACTTTAGCGGGATCGAACACCGGGGAGCTGTTTTTT.